This T cell receptor (beta chain) was found in a study of human T cells and chemical hapten exposure. Noted time point: healthy volunteer bleed at 2 weeks. The total RNA was obtained from whole blood that was not fractionated. TCRdb reprocessed the RACE reads with MiXCR, giving one entry per CDR3 protein. Of some 93,000 distinct CDR3 sequences listed, 8.5% to 9% are singletons. Germline CDR1 is MRHNA and CDR2 is SNTAGT. V gave up 4 bases and J gave up 6 bases; unmatched junction bases: 0. This CDR3 has 14 residues. Ten or more counts support this clonotype. The TCR comes from a female donor in good health. Some clones in this sample may be carry-over from other donors' samples. The material sequenced was whole blood. This chain joins TRBV6-4 and TRBJ2-1; 13 bases match TRBD2. CDR3 bases: TGTGCCAGCAGTGGGACTAGCGGGAGCAATGAGCAGTTCTTC. Its translation: CASSGTSGSNEQFF.